Shown below are 32 T cell receptor beta chains from a single sample sequenced in a study of cytomegalovirus exposure and HLA in healthy donors. With 60 Vbeta and 13 Jbeta primers, the PCR was carried out. Sequencing was performed with immunoSEQ multiplex PCR; in TCRdb, only in-frame clones are kept and a portion is missing. The sample carries roughly 150,000 clones, 85% recorded once. Sequenced: PBMCs. Receptors were obtained from a boy between 2 and 10 years old in good health and CMV-seronegative.

A few counts support this clone. The CDR3 reads CASSSSGTGGYEQYF. The CDR3 nucleotides read TGTGCCAGCAGTTCGTCCGGGACAGGGGGTTACGAGCAGTACTTC. The rearrangement links TRBV9 to TRBJ2-7; TRBD1 aligns across 11 bases. V shed 5 bases and J 4 bases; nucleotides not matched to a gene: 8. Germline CDR1 is SGDLS and CDR2 is YYNGEE. The CDR3 totals 15 residues.

This chain joins TRBV6-6 and TRBJ2-7; 11 nucleotides match TRBD1. The trim removed 0 bases at V and 11 bases at J, leaving 6 bases unmatched. Germline V CDR1 and CDR2: MNHNY, SVGAGI (reference sequence). This CDR3 spans 14 amino acids. The CDR3 region has the DNA TGTGCCAGCAGTTACTCGATGGGGGACAGGGGGGAGTACTTC. This translates into CASSYSMGDRGEYF.

The J gene is TRBJ1-6, the V gene TRBV5-1, with 10 bases fitting TRBD1. Looked up from germline, CDR1 is SGHRS and CDR2 is YFSETQ. Trimming at V came to 4 bases and at J to 9 bases, leaving 10 bases not matched to a gene. This CDR3 region has 16 residues. DNA for the CDR3: TGCGCCAGCAGCGACGCTCCGGGACAGGGGACTTCACCCCTCCACTTT. Translation: CASSDAPGQGTSPLHF. Full variable domain (missing parts from reference TRBV5-1 and TRBJ1-6): KAGVTQTPRYLIKTRGQQVTLSCSPISGHRSVSWYQQTPGQGLQFLFEYFSETQRNKGNFPGRFSGRQFSNSRSEMNVSTLELGDSALYLCASSDAPGQGTSPLHFGNGTRLTVT.

This clone has just a few counts. Other DNA variants within this sample encode the same CDR3. The V and J genes are TRBV18 and TRBJ1-1, with TRBD1 as a possible D gene (5 bases). This CDR3 region has 14 residues. Trimming pared 3 bases from V and 1 base from J, leaving 9 bases between. Germline-derived CDR1 and CDR2 are KGHSH and LQKENI. CDR3 in DNA: TGTGCCAGCTCACCGAAAGGGGAGAACACTGAAGCTTTCTTT. Its translation: CASSPKGENTEAFF.

The J gene is TRBJ1-4, the V gene TRBV27; D gene uncertain. CDR3 length: 17 residues. Per germline, CDR1 MNHEY and CDR2 SMNVEV (reference sequence). V was shortened by 2 bases and J by 0 bases, with 13 bases between the two germline ends. The CDR3 DNA reads as TGTGCCAGCAGTTTAACTCCCCGGAGTGCAACTAATGAAAAACTGTTTTTT. Translation: CASSLTPRSATNEKLFF.

The chain joins TRBV15 to TRBJ1-5; 8 bases are shared with TRBD1. J gave up 3 bases and V 5 bases, and 3 bases lay outside the gene matches. The germline V gene has CDR1 LNHNV and CDR2 YYDKDF (reference sequence). The CDR3 is 14 amino acids. The CDR3 DNA reads TGTGCCACCAGCGAGACAGGGGACAATCAGCCCCAGCATTTT. It yields the protein CATSETGDNQPQHF.

The chain is built from TRBV4-1 and TRBJ2-4, with TRBD1 as a possible D gene (5 bases). V was clipped by 1 base and J by 0 bases, with 10 bases between them. CDR3 size: 16 residues. CDR1 is MGHRA and CDR2 is YSYEKL in the germline V gene. DNA for the CDR3: TGCGCCAGCAGCCAAGGGGGCGGCCTAGCCAAAAACATTCAGTACTTC. Translation: CASSQGGGLAKNIQYF.

This chain joins TRBV9 and TRBJ2-7, with 11 bases that match TRBD2. The V gene end was trimmed by 2 bases and the J gene end by 4 bases; junction bases not matched to a gene: 5. This CDR3 comprises 15 residues. Germline CDR1 reads SGDLS; CDR2 reads YYNGEE. The CDR3 sequence: CASSVGIAGGYEQYF. The CDR3 DNA reads TGTGCCAGCAGCGTGGGTATAGCGGGAGGGTACGAGCAGTACTTC. Full variable domain (outside the CDR3, taken from reference TRBV9 and TRBJ2-7): DSGVTQTPKHLITATGQRVTLRCSPRSGDLSVYWYQQSLDQGLQFLIQYYNGEERAKGNILERFSAQQFPDLHSELNLSSLELGDSALYFCASSVGIAGGYEQYFGPGTRLTVT.

The rearrangement joins TRBV14 to TRBJ2-3; D might be TRBD1 (5 bases). The CDR3 runs to 16 residues. Germline assignment: CDR1 SGHDN and CDR2 FVKESK. V shed 0 bases and J shed 1 base, with 11 bases lying between them. CDR3 sequence: CASSQESARGTDTQYF. The CDR3 region has the DNA TGTGCCAGCAGCCAAGAGTCGGCCAGGGGCACAGATACGCAGTATTTT.

The J gene is TRBJ2-1, the V gene TRBV2; 7 positions match TRBD2. V was pared by 6 bases and J by 9 bases, with 20 bases of the junction left unmatched. Germline CDR1 is SNHLY and CDR2 is FYNNEI. CDR3 length: 17 amino acids. CDR3 protein: CASRQAGVGVGFGEQFF. The CDR3 coding sequence is TGTGCCAGCAGGCAGGCGGGAGTGGGGGTGGGTTTCGGTGAGCAGTTCTTC. Drawing the rest from reference TRBV2 and TRBJ2-1, the complete variable domain is EPEVTQTPSHQVTQMGQEVILRCVPISNHLYFYWYRQILGQKVEFLVSFYNNEISEKSEIFDDQFSVERPDGSNFTLKIRSTKLEDSAMYFCASRQAGVGVGFGEQFFGPGTRLTVL.

This chain joins TRBV5-1 and TRBJ1-4; the D is unclear. CDR1 and CDR2 (germline): SGHRS, YFSETQ. V lost 0 bases and J 3 bases, leaving 9 bases between the germline ends. This CDR3 comprises 15 residues. CDR3 nucleotide sequence: TGCGCCAGCAGCTTGGGGTCGGTGTCTAATGAAAAACTGTTTTTT. It encodes CASSLGSVSNEKLFF.

The CDR3 DNA follows: TGCGCCAGCAGCCATCCAGGGGGCAATCAGCCCCAGCATTTT. This codes for CASSHPGGNQPQHF. V gene TRBV4-1 combines with J gene TRBJ1-5, with a tentative D call TRBD1 (6 bases). Trimming removed 3 bases from V and 2 bases from J, with 8 bases in between. Per germline, CDR1 MGHRA and CDR2 YSYEKL. The CDR3 is 14 amino acids.

V usage is TRBV29-1 and J usage is TRBJ1-4; 8 nucleotides agree with TRBD1. CDR1 is SQVTM and CDR2 is ANQGSEA in the germline V gene. Losses at the gene ends were 4 bases for V and 11 bases for J; bases not matched to a gene: 9. The CDR3 consists of 13 residues. The CDR3 reads CSVAGGVGGKLFF. In DNA form, the CDR3 reads TGCAGCGTTGCAGGGGGCGTGGGGGGGAAACTGTTTTTT. The whole variable domain, filled in from reference TRBV29-1 and TRBJ1-4, reads SAVISQKPSRDICQRGTSLTIQCQVDSQVTMMFWYRQQPGQSLTLIATANQGSEATYESGFVIDKFPISRPNLTFSTLTVSNMSPEDSSIYLCSVAGGVGGKLFFGSGTQLSVL.

This clone was seen a single time. The CDR3 nucleotides are TGTGCCAGCAGCCCACGCCGTGCCGGGACACCCCCCCATGGCTACACCTTC. It is translated as CASSPRRAGTPPHGYTF. This rearrangement joins TRBV7-9 to TRBJ1-2, with TRBD1 as a possible D gene (6 bases). This CDR3 region has 17 residues. Germline CDR1 is SEHNR and CDR2 is FQNEAQ (reference sequence). Trimming took off 5 bases at V and 6 bases at J, with 25 bases between the two ends. Based on the CDR3 plus reference TRBV7-9 and TRBJ1-2, the full variable domain is DTGVSQNPRHKITKRGQNVTFRCDPISEHNRLYWYRQTLGQGPEFLTYFQNEAQLEKSRLLSDRFSAERPKGSFSTLEIQRTEQGDSAMYLCASSPRRAGTPPHGYTFGSGTRLTVV.

This clone has only a few counts. This chain connects TRBV5-1 to TRBJ2-1; 7 bases map to TRBD2. With 0 bases clipped from V and 0 bases from J, the junction kept 0 bases outside the gene matches. This CDR3 is 15 amino acids long. Germline lookup yields CDR1 SGHRS and CDR2 YFSETQ. For the CDR3, the DNA is TGCGCCAGCAGCTTGGGCGGGAGCTCCTACAATGAGCAGTTCTTC. It translates to CASSLGGSSYNEQFF.

This clone turned up a few times. V is TRBV9 and J is TRBJ2-7, with 16 positions matching TRBD2. J lost 6 bases, V lost 5 bases, and 8 bases had no gene match. The CDR3 runs to 16 residues. Germline-derived CDR1 and CDR2 are SGDLS and YYNGEE. DNA of the CDR3: TGTGCCAGCAGTAGTCATGGGACTAGCGGGAGGGGCGAGCAGTACTTC. Residues: CASSSHGTSGRGEQYF. Full variable domain (remainder filled in from reference TRBV9 and TRBJ2-7): DSGVTQTPKHLITATGQRVTLRCSPRSGDLSVYWYQQSLDQGLQFLIQYYNGEERAKGNILERFSAQQFPDLHSELNLSSLELGDSALYFCASSSHGTSGRGEQYFGPGTRLTVT.

This sequence joins TRBV27 and TRBJ2-1; 13 bases match TRBD2. The V segment lost 6 bases and the J segment 7 bases; nucleotides outside the gene matches: 9. Germline V gene lookup returns CDR1 MNHEY and CDR2 SMNVEV (reference sequence). The CDR3 sequence is 16 residues long. As DNA, the CDR3 is TGTGCCAGCAGCAAGATCGGGACTAGCGGGGTGAATGAGCAGTTCTTC. It codes for CASSKIGTSGVNEQFF.

The table lists this clone with a few counts. The V gene is TRBV4-1, the J gene TRBJ1-2; D is uncertain. V was cut by 3 bases and J by 2 bases, with 7 bases left in between. The CDR3 spans 13 residues. Germline lookup yields CDR1 MGHRA and CDR2 YSYEKL. For the CDR3, the DNA is TGCGCCAGCAGCCAGAGCCCGAACTATGGCTACACCTTC. This translates into CASSQSPNYGYTF.

This sequence joins TRBV4-1 and TRBJ2-6; 7 bases line up with TRBD2. The CDR3 has 17 amino acids. Per the germline V gene, CDR1 is MGHRA and CDR2 is YSYEKL. Trimming removed 4 bases from V and 1 base from J; junction bases left unmatched: 7. The CDR3 DNA is TGCGCCAGCAGCCTCCGGGAGGCTCCATCTGGGGCCAACGTCCTGACTTTC. It specifies CASSLREAPSGANVLTF.

The gene calls are TRBV25-1 and TRBJ2-2; the D gene is possibly TRBD2 (6 bases). V lost 1 base, J lost 4 bases, and 10 bases lay in between. CDR3 length: 15 amino acids. From germline, CDR1 is MGHDK and CDR2 SYGVNS. CDR3 bases: TGTGCCAGCAGTGAATGGCAGGGAGGCACCGGGGAGCTGTTTTTT. Residues: CASSEWQGGTGELFF.

Only one count was recorded for this clone. The CDR3 nucleotides read TGTGCCACCAGCAGAGGGCAGGGGGCACAGTACAATGAGCAGTTCTTC. Protein sequence: CATSRGQGAQYNEQFF. The genes are TRBV15 and TRBJ2-1; the match to TRBD1 covers 8 bases. CDR3 length: 16 residues. The V gene end was trimmed by 1 base and the J gene end by 4 bases; junction bases not matched to a gene: 6. Per germline, CDR1 LNHNV and CDR2 YYDKDF (reference sequence).

The V call is TRBV19, the J call TRBJ1-1; 7 bases agree with TRBD1. Germline-derived CDR1 and CDR2 are LNHDA and SQIVND (reference sequence). CDR3 size: 13 residues. Trimming cost V 6 bases and J 5 bases; bases outside gene matches: 6. CDR3 in amino acids: CASSRYRGTEAFF. CDR3 nucleotides: TGTGCCAGTAGCCGTTACAGGGGAACTGAAGCTTTCTTT.

This clone appeared a few times. The chain is built from TRBV29-1 and TRBJ1-3; D remains unclear. Germline assignment: CDR1 SQVTM and CDR2 ANQGSEA. V was cut by 4 bases and J by 0 bases, with 7 bases left in between. This CDR3 contains 13 residues. Here the CDR3 reads CSVAHSSGNTIYF. DNA for the CDR3: TGCAGCGTTGCACACAGCTCTGGAAACACCATATATTTT.

V gene TRBV13 combines with J gene TRBJ2-1, with 14 bases that match TRBD2. V lost 5 bases, J lost 0 bases, and 3 bases stayed unmatched. CDR3 length: 17 amino acids. CDR1 and CDR2 from the germline V gene are PRHDT and FYEKMQ (reference sequence). The CDR3 region is CASSLGLAGVSYNEQFF. Here the CDR3 DNA reads TGTGCCAGCAGCCTGGGACTAGCGGGAGTCTCCTACAATGAGCAGTTCTTC.

The V call is TRBV11-2, the J call TRBJ2-1; 9 bases match TRBD1. CDR3 length: 14 residues. Germline V gene data show CDR1 as SGHAT and CDR2 as FQNNGV. V gave up 1 base and J gave up 12 bases; unmatched junction bases: 7. The CDR3 bases are TGTGCCAGCAGCTTAGCGGACAGGGGTCCTGGGCAGTTCTTC. This gives the protein CASSLADRGPGQFF.

This chain uses TRBV18 with TRBJ2-1, with D possibly matching TRBD2 (6 bases). CDR3 size: 16 residues. Trimming removed 2 bases from V and 10 bases from J, with 21 bases in between. CDR1 and CDR2 from the germline V gene are KGHSH and LQKENI. The CDR3: CASSPGISGELQEQFF. The CDR3 nucleotides read TGTGCCAGCTCACCAGGGATTAGCGGAGAGCTTCAGGAGCAGTTCTTC. Full variable domain (outside the CDR3, taken from reference TRBV18 and TRBJ2-1): NAGVMQNPRHLVRRRGQEARLRCSPMKGHSHVYWYRQLPEEGLKFMVYLQKENIIDESGMPKERFSAEFPKEGPSILRIQQVVRGDSAAYFCASSPGISGELQEQFFGPGTRLTVL.

The sample holds one count of this clone. The V and J genes are TRBV19 and TRBJ2-5, with unresolved D. The CDR3 has 13 amino acids. Germline CDR1 LNHDA, CDR2 SQIVND (reference sequence). Trimming left V 3 bases short and J 7 bases short, with 12 bases between. The CDR3 here is CASSIRSSGTQYF. DNA of the CDR3: TGTGCCAGTAGTATCAGGTCATCTGGGACCCAGTACTTC.

This CDR3 reads CASSMSGNQETQYF. The CDR3, as DNA: TGTGCCAGTAGTATGTCAGGTAACCAAGAGACCCAGTACTTC. V and J are TRBV19 and TRBJ2-5; D is unclear. The germline V gene encodes CDR1 LNHDA and CDR2 SQIVND (reference sequence). There are 14 residues in the CDR3. V lost 3 bases to trimming and J lost 0 bases, with 8 bases between them.

In DNA, the CDR3 is TGTGCCAGCAGCTTAAGCGGACCGGACTCCTACGAGCAGTACTTC. It encodes CASSLSGPDSYEQYF. The J gene is TRBJ2-7, the V gene TRBV11-2; TRBD2 might be the D (5 bases). Germline V gene sequence: CDR1 SGHAT, CDR2 FQNNGV. With 2 bases removed from V and 0 bases from J, the gap between germline ends came to 11 bases. This CDR3 has 15 amino acids.

With regard to this clone: Other DNA sequences of this sample code for an identical CDR3. This chain connects TRBV5-1 to TRBJ1-1, with D possibly TRBD1 on 6 matching bases. Trimming shortened V by 4 bases and J by 0 bases, and 16 bases separated the two germline ends. This CDR3 spans 16 amino acids. Per germline, CDR1 SGHRS and CDR2 YFSETQ. The CDR3 DNA is TGCGCCAGCAGCCACGCCGGGACAAAGATGAACACTGAAGCTTTCTTT. It is translated as CASSHAGTKMNTEAFF.

The chain couples TRBV15 to TRBJ2-2, with unresolved D. Trimming removed 3 bases at V and 9 bases at J, with 17 bases between. CDR1 and CDR2 from the germline V gene are LNHNV and YYDKDF (reference sequence). The length of the CDR3 is 15 residues. As DNA, the CDR3 is TGTGCCACCAGCAGTGCCCGAGGAGTGGTCAGGGAGCTGTTTTTT. Amino acids: CATSSARGVVRELFF.

The chain employs TRBV11-3 and TRBJ2-1; weak D call: TRBD2 (5 bases). Trimming removed 3 bases from V and 0 bases from J, with 6 bases in between. Germline loops: CDR1 SGHNT, CDR2 YENEEA. The CDR3 runs 14 residues. The CDR3 reads CASSLGSSYNEQFF. CDR3 DNA: TGTGCCAGCAGCTTGGGGAGCTCCTACAATGAGCAGTTCTTC.